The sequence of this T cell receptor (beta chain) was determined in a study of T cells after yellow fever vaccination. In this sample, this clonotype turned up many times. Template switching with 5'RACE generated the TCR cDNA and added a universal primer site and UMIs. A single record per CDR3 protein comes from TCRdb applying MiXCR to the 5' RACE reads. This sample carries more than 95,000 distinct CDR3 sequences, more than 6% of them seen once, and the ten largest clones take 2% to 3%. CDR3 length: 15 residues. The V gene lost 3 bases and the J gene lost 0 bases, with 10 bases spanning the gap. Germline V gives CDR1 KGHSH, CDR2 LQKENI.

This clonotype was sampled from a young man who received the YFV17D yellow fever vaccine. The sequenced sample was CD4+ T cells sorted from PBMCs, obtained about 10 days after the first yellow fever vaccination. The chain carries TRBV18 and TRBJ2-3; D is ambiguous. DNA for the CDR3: TGTGCCAGCTCACCTAGCTCGCTCAGCACAGATACGCAGTATTTT. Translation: CASSPSSLSTDTQYF.